The subject of this entry is one T cell receptor (beta chain). Its antigen remains unknown. These data are taken from a study of siplizumab effects on memory and regulatory T cells. Overall study findings and caveats: Researchers could not give a naive or memory phenotype to roughly 75-95% of proliferating CD4+ or CD8+ clones. Under siplizumab, alloreactive sequences traced to unstimulated CD4+ memory cells were significantly reduced. Naive T cells were seemingly more diverse than memory cells, and major contributions to the alloresponse seemed to be made by them.

Germline values: CDR1 SNHLY, CDR2 FYNNEI. The CDR3 totals 11 residues. Trimming pared 4 bases from V and 5 bases from J, leaving 6 bases between. Some clones are missing from TCRdb's copy, which holds only in-frame ones; the method was immunoSEQ multiplex PCR. The sample records 110,000 or so clones, about 93% being singletons. This sequence joins TRBV2 and TRBJ2-7, with no clear D. The sequenced material came from CD4+ T cells sorted from blood. The clonotype comes from a human donor in good health. For the CDR3, the DNA is TGTGCCAGCAGTGCTTCCCACGAGCAGTACTTC. Translating it yields CASSASHEQYF.